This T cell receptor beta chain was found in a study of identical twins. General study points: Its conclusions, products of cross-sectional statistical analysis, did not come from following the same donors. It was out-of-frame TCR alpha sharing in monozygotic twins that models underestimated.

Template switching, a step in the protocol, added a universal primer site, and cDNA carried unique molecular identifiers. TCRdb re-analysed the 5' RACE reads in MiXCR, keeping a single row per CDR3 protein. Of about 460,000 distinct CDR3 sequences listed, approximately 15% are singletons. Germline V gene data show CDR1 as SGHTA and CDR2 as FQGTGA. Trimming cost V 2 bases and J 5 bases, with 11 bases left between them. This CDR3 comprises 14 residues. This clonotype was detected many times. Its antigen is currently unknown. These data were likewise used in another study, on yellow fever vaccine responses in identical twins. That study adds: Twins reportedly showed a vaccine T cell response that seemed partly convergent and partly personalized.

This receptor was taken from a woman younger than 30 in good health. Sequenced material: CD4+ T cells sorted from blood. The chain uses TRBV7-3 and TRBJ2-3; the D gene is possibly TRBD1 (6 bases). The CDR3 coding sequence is TGTGCCAGCAGCTTAGAGGGGGATGGAGATACGCAGTATTTT. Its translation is CASSLEGDGDTQYF.